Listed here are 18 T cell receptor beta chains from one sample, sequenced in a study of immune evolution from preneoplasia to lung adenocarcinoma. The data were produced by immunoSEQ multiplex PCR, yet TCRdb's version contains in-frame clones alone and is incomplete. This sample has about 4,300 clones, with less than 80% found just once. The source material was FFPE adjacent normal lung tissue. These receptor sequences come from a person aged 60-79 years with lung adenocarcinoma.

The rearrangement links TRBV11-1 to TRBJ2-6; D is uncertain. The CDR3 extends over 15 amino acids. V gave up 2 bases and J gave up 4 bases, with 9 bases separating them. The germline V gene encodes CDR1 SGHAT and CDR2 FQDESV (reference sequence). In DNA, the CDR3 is TGTGCCAGCAGCTTAACCGCGACAGGGGCCAACGTCCTGACTTTC. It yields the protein CASSLTATGANVLTF.

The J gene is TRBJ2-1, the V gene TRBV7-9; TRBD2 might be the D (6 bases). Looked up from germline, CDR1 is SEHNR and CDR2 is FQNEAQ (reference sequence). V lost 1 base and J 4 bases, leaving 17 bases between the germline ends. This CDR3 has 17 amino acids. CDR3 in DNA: TGTGCCAGCAGCTTAGGGCTCGGCGGGACCCTATACAATGAGCAGTTCTTC. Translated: CASSLGLGGTLYNEQFF.

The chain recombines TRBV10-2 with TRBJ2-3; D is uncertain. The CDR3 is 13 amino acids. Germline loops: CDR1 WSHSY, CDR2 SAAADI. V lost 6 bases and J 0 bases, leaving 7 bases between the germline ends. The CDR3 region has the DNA TGCGCCAGCAGGGTGTCTAGCACAGATACGCAGTATTTT. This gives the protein CASRVSSTDTQYF.

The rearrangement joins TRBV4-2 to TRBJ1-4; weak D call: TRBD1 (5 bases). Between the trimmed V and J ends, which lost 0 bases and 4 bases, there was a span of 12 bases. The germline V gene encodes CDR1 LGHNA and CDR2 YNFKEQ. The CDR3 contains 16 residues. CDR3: CASSQDYGGGNEKLFF. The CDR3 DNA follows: TGTGCCAGCAGCCAAGATTACGGGGGGGGTAATGAAAAACTGTTTTTT.

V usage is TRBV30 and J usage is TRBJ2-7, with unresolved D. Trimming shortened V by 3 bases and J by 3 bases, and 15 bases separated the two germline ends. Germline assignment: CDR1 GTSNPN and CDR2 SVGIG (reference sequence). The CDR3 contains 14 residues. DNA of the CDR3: TGTGCCTGGAGCCGTACCGGACGGAACTACGAGCAGTACTTC. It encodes CAWSRTGRNYEQYF.

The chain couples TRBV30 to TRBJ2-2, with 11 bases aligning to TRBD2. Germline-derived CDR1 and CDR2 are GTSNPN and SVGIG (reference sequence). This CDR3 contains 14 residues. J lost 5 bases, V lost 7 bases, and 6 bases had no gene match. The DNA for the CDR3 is TGTGCCTCCACTAGCGGGAGCGGTACCGGGGAGCTGTTTTTT. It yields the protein CASTSGSGTGELFF.

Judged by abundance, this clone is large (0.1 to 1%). The chain's CDR3 is CASSPTGTGEETQYF. The DNA of the CDR3 is TGTGCCAGCAGCCCTACAGGGACGGGAGAAGAGACCCAGTACTTC. This chain uses TRBV28 with TRBJ2-5; D is perhaps TRBD1 or TRBD2 (6 bases each). The CDR3 sequence is 15 residues long. V dropped 6 bases and J dropped 3 bases, with 17 bases sitting between them. Germline V gene lookup returns CDR1 MDHEN and CDR2 SYDVKM.

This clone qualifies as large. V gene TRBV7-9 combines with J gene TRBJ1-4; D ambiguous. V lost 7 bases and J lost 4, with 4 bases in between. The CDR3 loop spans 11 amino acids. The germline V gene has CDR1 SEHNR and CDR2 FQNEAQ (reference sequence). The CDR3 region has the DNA TGTGCCAGCATGATTAATGAAAAACTGTTTTTT. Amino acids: CASMINEKLFF.

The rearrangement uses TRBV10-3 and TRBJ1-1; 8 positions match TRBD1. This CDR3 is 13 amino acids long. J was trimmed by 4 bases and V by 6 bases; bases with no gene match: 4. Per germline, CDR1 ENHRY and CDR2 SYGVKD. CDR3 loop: CAISRQGSTEAFF. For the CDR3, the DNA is TGTGCCATCAGCAGACAGGGGAGCACTGAAGCTTTCTTT.

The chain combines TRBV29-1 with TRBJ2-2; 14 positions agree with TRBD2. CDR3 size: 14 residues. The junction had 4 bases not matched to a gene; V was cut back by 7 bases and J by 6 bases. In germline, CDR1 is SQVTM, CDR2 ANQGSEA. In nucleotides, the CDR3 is TGCAGCGCTGGGACTAGCGGGAGTTCCGGGGAGCTGTTTTTT. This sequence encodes CSAGTSGSSGELFF.

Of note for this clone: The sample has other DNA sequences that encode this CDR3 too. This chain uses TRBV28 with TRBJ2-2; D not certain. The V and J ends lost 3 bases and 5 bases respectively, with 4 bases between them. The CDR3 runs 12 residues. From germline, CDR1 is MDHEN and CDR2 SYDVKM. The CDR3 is CASSLLTGELFF. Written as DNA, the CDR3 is TGTGCCAGCAGTTTGTTGACCGGGGAGCTGTTTTTT. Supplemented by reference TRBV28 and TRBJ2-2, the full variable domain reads DVKVTQSSRYLVKRTGEKVFLECVQDMDHENMFWYRQDPGLGLRLIYFSYDVKMKEKGDIPEGYSVSREKKERFSLILESASTNQTSMYLCASSLLTGELFFGEGSRLTVL.

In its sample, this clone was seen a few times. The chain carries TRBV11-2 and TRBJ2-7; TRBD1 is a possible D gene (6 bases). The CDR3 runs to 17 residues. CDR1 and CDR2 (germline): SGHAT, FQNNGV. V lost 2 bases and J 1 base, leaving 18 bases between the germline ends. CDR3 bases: TGTGCCAGCAGCTTAAGTCGGGACAACATCGGGTCCTACGAGCAGTACTTC. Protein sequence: CASSLSRDNIGSYEQYF. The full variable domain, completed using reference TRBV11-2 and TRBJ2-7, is EAGVAQSPRYKIIEKRQSVAFWCNPISGHATLYWYQQILGQGPKLLIQFQNNGVVDDSQLPKDRFSAERLKGVDSTLKIQPAKLEDSAVYLCASSLSRDNIGSYEQYFGPGTRLTVT.

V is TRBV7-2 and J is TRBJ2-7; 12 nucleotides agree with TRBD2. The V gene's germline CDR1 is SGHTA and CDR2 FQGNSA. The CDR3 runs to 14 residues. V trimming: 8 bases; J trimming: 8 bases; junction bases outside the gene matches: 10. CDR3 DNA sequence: TGTGCCAGCGGCCTGGGACTAGCGGGTCTTCAGCAGTACTTC. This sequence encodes CASGLGLAGLQQYF. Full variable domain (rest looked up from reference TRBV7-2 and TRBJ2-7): GAGVSQSPSNKVTEKGKDVELRCDPISGHTALYWYRQSLGQGLEFLIYFQGNSAPDKSGLPSDRFSAERTGGSVSTLTIQRTQQEDSAVYLCASGLGLAGLQQYFGPGTRLTVT.

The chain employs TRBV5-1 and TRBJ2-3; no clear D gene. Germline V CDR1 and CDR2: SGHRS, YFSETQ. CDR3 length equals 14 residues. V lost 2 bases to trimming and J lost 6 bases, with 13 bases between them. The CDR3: CASSFMMMGDTQYF. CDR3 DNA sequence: TGCGCCAGCAGCTTTATGATGATGGGGGATACGCAGTATTTT.

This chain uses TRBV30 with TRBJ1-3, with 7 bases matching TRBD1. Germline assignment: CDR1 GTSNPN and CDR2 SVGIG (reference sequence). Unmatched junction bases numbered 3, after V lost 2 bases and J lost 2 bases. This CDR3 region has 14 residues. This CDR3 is CAWSITGAGNTIYF. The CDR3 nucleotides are TGTGCCTGGAGTATCACAGGGGCTGGAAACACCATATATTTT.

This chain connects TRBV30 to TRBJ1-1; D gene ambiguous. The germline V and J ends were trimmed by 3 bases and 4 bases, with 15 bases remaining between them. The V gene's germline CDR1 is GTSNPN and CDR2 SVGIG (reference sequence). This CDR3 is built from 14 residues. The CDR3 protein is CAWSPLGKGTEAFF. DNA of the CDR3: TGTGCCTGGAGCCCACTGGGTAAAGGCACTGAAGCTTTCTTT.

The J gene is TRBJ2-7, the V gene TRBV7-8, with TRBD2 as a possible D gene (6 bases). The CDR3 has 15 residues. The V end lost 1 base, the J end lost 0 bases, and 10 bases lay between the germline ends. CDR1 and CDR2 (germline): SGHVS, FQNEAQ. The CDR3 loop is CASSLGGKHSYEQYF. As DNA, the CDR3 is TGTGCCAGCAGCTTAGGCGGGAAACACTCCTACGAGCAGTACTTC. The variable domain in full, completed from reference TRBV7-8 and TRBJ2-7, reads GAGVSQSPRYKVAKRGQDVALRCDPISGHVSLFWYQQALGQGPEFLTYFQNEAQLDKSGLPSDRFFAERPEGSVSTLKIQRTQQEDSAVYLCASSLGGKHSYEQYFGPGTRLTVT.

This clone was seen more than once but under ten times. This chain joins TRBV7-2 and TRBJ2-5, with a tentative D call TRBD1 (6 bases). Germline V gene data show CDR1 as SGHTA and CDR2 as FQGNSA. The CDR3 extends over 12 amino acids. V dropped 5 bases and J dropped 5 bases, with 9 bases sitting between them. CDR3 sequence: CASSQGFETQYF. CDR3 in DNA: TGTGCCAGCAGCCAGGGGTTCGAGACCCAGTACTTC.